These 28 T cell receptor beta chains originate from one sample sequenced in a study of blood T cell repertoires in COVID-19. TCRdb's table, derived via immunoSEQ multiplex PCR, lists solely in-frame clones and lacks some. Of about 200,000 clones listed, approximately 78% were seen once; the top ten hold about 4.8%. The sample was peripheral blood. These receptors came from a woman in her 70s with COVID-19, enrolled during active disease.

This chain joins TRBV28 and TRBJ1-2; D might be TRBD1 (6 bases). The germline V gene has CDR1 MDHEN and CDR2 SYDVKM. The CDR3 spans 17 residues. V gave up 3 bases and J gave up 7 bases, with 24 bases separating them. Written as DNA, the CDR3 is TGTGCCAGCAGTTTCTCTGGTTACGGGAGGCAGGGGATTGGCTACACCTTC. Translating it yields CASSFSGYGRQGIGYTF.

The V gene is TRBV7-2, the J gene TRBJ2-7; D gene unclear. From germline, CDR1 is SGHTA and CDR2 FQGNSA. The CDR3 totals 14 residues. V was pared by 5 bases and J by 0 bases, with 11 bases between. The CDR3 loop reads CASSPRWSSYEQYF. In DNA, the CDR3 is TGTGCCAGCAGCCCACGATGGAGCTCCTACGAGCAGTACTTC.

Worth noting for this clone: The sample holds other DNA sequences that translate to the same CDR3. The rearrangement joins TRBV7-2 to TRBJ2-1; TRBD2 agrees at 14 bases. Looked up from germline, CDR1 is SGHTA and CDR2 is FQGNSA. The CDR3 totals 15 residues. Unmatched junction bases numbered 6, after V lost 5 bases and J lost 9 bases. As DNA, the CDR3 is TGTGCCAGCAGCCCGGGACTAGCGGGAGCCGTTGAGCAGTTCTTC. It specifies CASSPGLAGAVEQFF.

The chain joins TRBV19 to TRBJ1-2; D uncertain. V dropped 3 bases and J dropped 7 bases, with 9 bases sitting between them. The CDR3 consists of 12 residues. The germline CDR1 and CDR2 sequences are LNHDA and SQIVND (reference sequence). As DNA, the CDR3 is TGTGCCAGTAGTATTAGTTTCGGTGGCTACACCTTC. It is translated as CASSISFGGYTF.

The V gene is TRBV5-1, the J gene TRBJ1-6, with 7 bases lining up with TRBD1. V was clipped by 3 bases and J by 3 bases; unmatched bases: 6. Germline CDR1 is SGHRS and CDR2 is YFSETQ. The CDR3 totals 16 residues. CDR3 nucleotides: TGCGCCAGCAGCTCCGCCGGGACAGACTATAATTCACCCCTCCACTTT. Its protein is CASSSAGTDYNSPLHF. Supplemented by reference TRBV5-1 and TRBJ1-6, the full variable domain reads KAGVTQTPRYLIKTRGQQVTLSCSPISGHRSVSWYQQTPGQGLQFLFEYFSETQRNKGNFPGRFSGRQFSNSRSEMNVSTLELGDSALYLCASSSAGTDYNSPLHFGNGTRLTVT.

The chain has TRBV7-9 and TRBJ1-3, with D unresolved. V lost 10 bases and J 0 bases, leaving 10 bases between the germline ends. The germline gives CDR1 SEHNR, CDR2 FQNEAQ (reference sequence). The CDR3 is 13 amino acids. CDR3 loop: CATPGISGNTIYF. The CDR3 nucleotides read TGTGCCACGCCGGGTATCTCTGGAAACACCATATATTTT.

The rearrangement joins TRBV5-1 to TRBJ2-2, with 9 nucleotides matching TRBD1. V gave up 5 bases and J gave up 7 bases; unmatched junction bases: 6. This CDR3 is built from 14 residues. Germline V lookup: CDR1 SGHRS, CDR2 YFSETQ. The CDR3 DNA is TGCGCCAGCAGTCAGGGACAGGGAATCGGGGAGCTGTTTTTT. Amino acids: CASSQGQGIGELFF.

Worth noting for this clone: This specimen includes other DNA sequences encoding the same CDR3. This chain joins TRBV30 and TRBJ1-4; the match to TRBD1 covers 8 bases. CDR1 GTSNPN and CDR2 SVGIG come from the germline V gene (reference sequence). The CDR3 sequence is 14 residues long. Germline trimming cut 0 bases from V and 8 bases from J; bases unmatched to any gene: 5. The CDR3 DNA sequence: TGTGCCTGGAGTGTTCAGGGGGCGGGGGAAAAACTGTTTTTT. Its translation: CAWSVQGAGEKLFF. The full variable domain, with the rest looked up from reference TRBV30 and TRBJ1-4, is SQTIHQWPATLVQPVGSPLSLECTVEGTSNPNLYWYRQAAGRGLQLLFYSVGIGQISSEVPQNLSASRPQDRQFILSSKKLLLSDSGFYLCAWSVQGAGEKLFFGSGTQLSVL.

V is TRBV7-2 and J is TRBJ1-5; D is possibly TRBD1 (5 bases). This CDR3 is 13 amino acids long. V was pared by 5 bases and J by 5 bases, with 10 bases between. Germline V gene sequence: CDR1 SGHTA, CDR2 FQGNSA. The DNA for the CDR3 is TGTGCCAGCAGCCCCGACAGATATCAGCCCCAGCATTTT. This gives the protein CASSPDRYQPQHF.

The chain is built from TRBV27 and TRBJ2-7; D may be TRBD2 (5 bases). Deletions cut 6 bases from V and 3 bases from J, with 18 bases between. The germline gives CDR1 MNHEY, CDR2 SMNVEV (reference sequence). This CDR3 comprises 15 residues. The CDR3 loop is CASSSRRVMGYEQYF. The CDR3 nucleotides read TGTGCCAGCAGCTCCCGGCGGGTAATGGGCTACGAGCAGTACTTC.

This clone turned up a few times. CDR3 loop: CASSLGSGSGNTIYF. The CDR3 DNA sequence: TGCGCCAGCAGCTTAGGATCGGGCTCTGGAAACACCATATATTTT. The chain is built from TRBV5-1 and TRBJ1-3; D is unresolved. V was pared by 2 bases and J by 0 bases, with 9 bases between. The CDR3 extends over 15 amino acids. CDR1 is SGHRS and CDR2 is YFSETQ in the germline V gene. The variable domain in full, completed from reference TRBV5-1 and TRBJ1-3, reads KAGVTQTPRYLIKTRGQQVTLSCSPISGHRSVSWYQQTPGQGLQFLFEYFSETQRNKGNFPGRFSGRQFSNSRSEMNVSTLELGDSALYLCASSLGSGSGNTIYFGEGSWLTVV.

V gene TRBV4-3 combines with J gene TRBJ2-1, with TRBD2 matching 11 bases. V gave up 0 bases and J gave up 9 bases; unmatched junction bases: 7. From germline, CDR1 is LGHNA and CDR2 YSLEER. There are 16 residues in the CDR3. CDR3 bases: TGCGCCAGCAGCCAAGAAGTTAGCGGGAGGGCCAGTGAGCAGTTCTTC. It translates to CASSQEVSGRASEQFF.

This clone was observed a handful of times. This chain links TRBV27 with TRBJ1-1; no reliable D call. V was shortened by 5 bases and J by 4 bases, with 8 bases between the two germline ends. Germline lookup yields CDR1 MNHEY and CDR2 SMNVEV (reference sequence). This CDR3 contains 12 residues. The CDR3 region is CASSHLGTEAFF. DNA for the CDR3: TGTGCCAGCAGTCACCTAGGCACTGAAGCTTTCTTT.

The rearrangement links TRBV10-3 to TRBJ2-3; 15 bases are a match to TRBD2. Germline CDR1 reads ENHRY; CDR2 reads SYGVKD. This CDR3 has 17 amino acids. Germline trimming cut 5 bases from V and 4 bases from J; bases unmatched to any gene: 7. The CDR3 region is CAISSGLAGGTADTQYF. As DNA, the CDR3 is TGTGCCATCAGTTCCGGACTAGCGGGAGGGACGGCAGATACGCAGTATTTT.

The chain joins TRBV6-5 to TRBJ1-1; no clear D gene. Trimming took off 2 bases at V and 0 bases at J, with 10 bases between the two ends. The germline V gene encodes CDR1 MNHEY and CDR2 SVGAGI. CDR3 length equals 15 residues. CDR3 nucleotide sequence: TGTGCCAGCAGTTACCTTAGCTTGCTGAACACTGAAGCTTTCTTT. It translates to CASSYLSLLNTEAFF.

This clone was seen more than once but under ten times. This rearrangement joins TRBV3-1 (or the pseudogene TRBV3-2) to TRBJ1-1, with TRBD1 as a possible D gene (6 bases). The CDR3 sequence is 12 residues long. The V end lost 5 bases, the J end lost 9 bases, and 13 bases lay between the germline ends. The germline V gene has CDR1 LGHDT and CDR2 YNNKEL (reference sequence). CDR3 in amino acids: CASSVTGSQAFF. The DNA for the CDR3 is TGTGCCAGCAGCGTTACAGGGAGTCAAGCTTTCTTT.

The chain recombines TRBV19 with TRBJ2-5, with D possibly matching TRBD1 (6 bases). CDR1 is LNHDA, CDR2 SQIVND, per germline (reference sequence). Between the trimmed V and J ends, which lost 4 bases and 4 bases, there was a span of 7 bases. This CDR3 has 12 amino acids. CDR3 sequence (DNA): TGTGCCAGTAGTACAGGGGTAGAGACCCAGTACTTC. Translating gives CASSTGVETQYF.

The CDR3 sequence is CASRGGSGSYNEQFF. CDR3 DNA: TGTGCCAGCAGGGGCGGGAGTGGGTCCTACAATGAGCAGTTCTTC. The rearrangement links TRBV11-2 to TRBJ2-1; 7 bases are a match to TRBD2. The germline gives CDR1 SGHAT, CDR2 FQNNGV. The CDR3 is made up of 15 amino acids. V shed 6 bases and J 1 base; nucleotides not matched to a gene: 6.

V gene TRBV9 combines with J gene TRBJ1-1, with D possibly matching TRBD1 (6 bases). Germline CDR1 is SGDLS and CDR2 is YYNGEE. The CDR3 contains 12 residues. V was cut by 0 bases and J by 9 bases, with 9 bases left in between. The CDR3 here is CASSVGTGKAFF. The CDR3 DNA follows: TGTGCCAGCAGCGTAGGAACAGGGAAAGCTTTCTTT.

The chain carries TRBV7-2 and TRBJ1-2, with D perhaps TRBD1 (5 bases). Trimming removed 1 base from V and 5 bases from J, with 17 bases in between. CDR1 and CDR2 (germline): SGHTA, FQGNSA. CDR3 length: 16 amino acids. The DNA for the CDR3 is TGTGCCAGCAGCTTAGGGCCCCAGGGTTTTGGTTATGGCTACACCTTC. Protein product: CASSLGPQGFGYGYTF. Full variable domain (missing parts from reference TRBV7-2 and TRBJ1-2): GAGVSQSPSNKVTEKGKDVELRCDPISGHTALYWYRQSLGQGLEFLIYFQGNSAPDKSGLPSDRFSAERTGGSVSTLTIQRTQQEDSAVYLCASSLGPQGFGYGYTFGSGTRLTVV.

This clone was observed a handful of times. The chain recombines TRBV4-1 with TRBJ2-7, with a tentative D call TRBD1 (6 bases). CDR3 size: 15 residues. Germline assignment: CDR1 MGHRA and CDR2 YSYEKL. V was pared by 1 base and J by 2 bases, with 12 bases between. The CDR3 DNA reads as TGCGCCAGCAGCCAAGTATCGGGACAAGCCTACGAGCAGTACTTC. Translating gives CASSQVSGQAYEQYF.

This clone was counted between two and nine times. This CDR3 is CASRPGGRNTEAFF. CDR3 DNA sequence: TGTGCCAGCAGACCCGGGGGGAGAAACACTGAAGCTTTCTTT. The chain joins TRBV6-5 to TRBJ1-1, with D possibly being TRBD1 (5 bases). This CDR3 comprises 14 residues. V lost 6 bases and J 2 bases, leaving 13 bases between the germline ends. From germline, CDR1 is MNHEY and CDR2 SVGAGI.

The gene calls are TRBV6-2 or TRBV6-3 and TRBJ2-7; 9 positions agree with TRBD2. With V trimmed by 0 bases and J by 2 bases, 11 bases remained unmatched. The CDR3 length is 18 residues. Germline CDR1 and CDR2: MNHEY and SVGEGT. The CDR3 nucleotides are TGTGCCAGCAGTTACTCGACCCGCGCTAGCGGGGCCCCCTACGAGCAGTACTTC. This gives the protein CASSYSTRASGAPYEQYF.

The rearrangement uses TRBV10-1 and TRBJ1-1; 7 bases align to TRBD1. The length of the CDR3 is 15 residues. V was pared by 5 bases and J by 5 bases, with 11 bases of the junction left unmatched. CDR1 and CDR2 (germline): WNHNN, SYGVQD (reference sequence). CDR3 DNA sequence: TGCGCCAGCAGTATTTCACAGGGGACCCTTACTGAAGCTTTCTTT. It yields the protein CASSISQGTLTEAFF.

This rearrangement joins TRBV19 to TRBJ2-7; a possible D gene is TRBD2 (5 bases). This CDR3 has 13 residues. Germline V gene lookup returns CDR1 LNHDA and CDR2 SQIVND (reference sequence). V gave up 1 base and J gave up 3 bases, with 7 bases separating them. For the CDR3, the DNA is TGTGCCAGTAGTATAGCGGGATTCTACGAGCAGTACTTC. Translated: CASSIAGFYEQYF. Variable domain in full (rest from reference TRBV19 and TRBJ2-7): DGGITQSPKYLFRKEGQNVTLSCEQNLNHDAMYWYRQDPGQGLRLIYYSQIVNDFQKGDIAEGYSVSREKKESFPLTVTSAQKNPTAFYLCASSIAGFYEQYFGPGTRLTVT.

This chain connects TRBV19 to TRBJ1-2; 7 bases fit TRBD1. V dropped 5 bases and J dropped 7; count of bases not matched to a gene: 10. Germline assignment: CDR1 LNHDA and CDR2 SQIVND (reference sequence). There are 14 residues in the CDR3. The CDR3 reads CASSSSSNRGGYTF. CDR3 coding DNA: TGTGCCAGTAGTTCCTCCTCTAACAGGGGTGGCTACACCTTC.

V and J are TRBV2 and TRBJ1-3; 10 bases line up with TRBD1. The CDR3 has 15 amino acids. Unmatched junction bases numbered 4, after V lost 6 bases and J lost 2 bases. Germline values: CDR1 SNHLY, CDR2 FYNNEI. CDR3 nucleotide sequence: TGTGCCAGCAGAGTCGGGACAGGGGCTGGAAACACCATATATTTT. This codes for CASRVGTGAGNTIYF.

The CDR3 spells CASSPGLGPYEQYF. DNA for the CDR3: TGTGCCAGCTCACCAGGCCTGGGCCCCTACGAGCAGTACTTC. The V gene is TRBV18, the J gene TRBJ2-7, with no clear D. Per germline, CDR1 KGHSH and CDR2 LQKENI. CDR3 size: 14 residues. Trimming pared 2 bases from V and 2 bases from J, leaving 10 bases between.